This TCR beta chain was captured in a study of CD8 T cells in ankylosing spondylitis. General study results and limits: Earlier work had already found some motif variants in reactive arthritis synovial fluid and blood.

On this clonotype: Antigen specificity is unknown.

The CDR3 is made up of 16 amino acids. The V segment lost 5 bases and the J segment 4 bases; nucleotides outside the gene matches: 13. Libraries of TCR beta came from quantitative 5'-RACE with molecular barcodes. Via MiXCR, TCRdb re-called the 5' RACE reads, giving one row per CDR3 protein. This table has 350,000 or so distinct CDR3 sequences, approximately 15% appearing once. The V gene is TRBV12-3 or TRBV12-4, the J gene TRBJ1-2; 7 bases are shared with TRBD1. Specimen: blood, either unsorted or a sorted T cell fraction (not recorded which). The source of this sequence is a male donor with ankylosing spondylitis or in good health (not recorded which). CDR3 DNA sequence: TGTGCCAGCAGTCCTGTCCAGGGGGGGGCTATCTATGGCTACACCTTC. This encodes CASSPVQGGAIYGYTF.